These 12 T cell receptor beta chains were sequenced from one sample in a study of identifying expanded T cells in peripheral blood. Clones were read by immunoSEQ multiplex PCR, and TCRdb kept only the in-frame ones, dropping some. Of 80,000 to 90,000 clones listed, around 86% are singletons. Material for sequencing was blood. These TCRs come from a person between 18 and 75 years old in good health.

This rearrangement joins TRBV27 to TRBJ1-1; D is unresolved. The CDR3 covers 14 residues. Per the germline V gene, CDR1 is MNHEY and CDR2 is SMNVEV (reference sequence). Trimming took 6 bases from V and 0 from J, leaving 11 bases between them. CDR3 loop: CASRSVVMNTEAFF. The CDR3 nucleotides are TGTGCCAGCAGGTCGGTGGTCATGAACACTGAAGCTTTCTTT.

The V gene is TRBV2, the J gene TRBJ1-4, with D uncertain. Judging by the DNA end, TRBJ2-2 fits better; the J call may be wrong. Looked up from germline, CDR1 is SNHLY and CDR2 is FYNNEI. The CDR3 sequence is 11 residues long. The CDR3 loop is CASRDGKELFF. CDR3 DNA sequence: TGTGCCAGCAGGGATGGAAAGGAGCTGTTTTTT.

Concerning this clone itself: The same CDR3 also results from other DNA sequences found in this sample. V and J are TRBV5-1 and TRBJ1-6; no clear D. This CDR3 spans 15 amino acids. Trimming shortened V by 5 bases and J by 1 base, and 10 bases separated the two germline ends. Germline-derived CDR1 and CDR2 are SGHRS and YFSETQ. Here the CDR3 reads CASSLGGSYNSPLHF. The CDR3 nucleotides are TGCGCCAGCAGTTTAGGTGGGTCCTATAATTCACCCCTCCACTTT.

J is TRBJ1-3 and V is TRBV28; 7 bases map to TRBD1. Germline CDR1 reads MDHEN; CDR2 reads SYDVKM. The CDR3 is 15 residues long. Germline trimming cut 9 bases from V and 0 bases from J; bases unmatched to any gene: 8. The chain's CDR3 is CASEGQLISGNTIYF. In DNA, the CDR3 is TGTGCCAGTGAGGGACAGTTGATCTCTGGAAACACCATATATTTT.

The V and J genes are TRBV4-1 and TRBJ2-3; D is perhaps TRBD1 (7 bases). CDR1 is MGHRA, CDR2 YSYEKL, per germline. V was trimmed by 4 bases and J by 2 bases, leaving 13 bases between them. The CDR3 extends over 15 amino acids. CDR3 residues: CASSLTGTLTDTQYF. CDR3 in DNA: TGCGCCAGCAGCCTGACAGGGACTCTCACAGATACGCAGTATTTT.

The chain is built from TRBV7-9 and TRBJ1-1, with 10 nucleotides matching TRBD1. V was pared by 6 bases and J by 7 bases, with 11 bases of the junction left unmatched. Germline V gene data show CDR1 as SEHNR and CDR2 as FQNEAQ (reference sequence). This CDR3 has 15 amino acids. Written as DNA, the CDR3 is TGTGCCAGCAGGTCCCGGGACAGGGGACTACATGAAGCTTTCTTT. It encodes CASRSRDRGLHEAFF.

The chain recombines TRBV19 with TRBJ1-1, with D possibly being TRBD1 (6 bases). This CDR3 is 12 amino acids long. Trimming cost V 8 bases and J 4 bases, with 11 bases left between them. The germline gives CDR1 LNHDA, CDR2 SQIVND (reference sequence). The CDR3 nucleotides read TGTGCCAGTGCTCTGGGGGCCACTGAAGCTTTCTTT. Amino acids: CASALGATEAFF.

The chain recombines TRBV21-1 with TRBJ1-4; TRBD1, as called in the table, went unchecked against the DNA. TRBV21-1 is designated a pseudogene. The CDR3 extends over 14 amino acids. The CDR3: CASSLRDRDEKLFF. Written as DNA, the CDR3 is TGTGCCAGCAGCCTCCGGGACAGGGACGAAAAACTGTTTTTT.

V gene TRBV5-4 combines with J gene TRBJ2-3, with TRBD2 as a possible D gene (6 bases). The CDR3 has 14 amino acids. The V and J ends lost 4 bases and 4 bases respectively, with 13 bases between them. The germline gives CDR1 SGHNT, CDR2 YYREEE (reference sequence). The CDR3 bases are TGTGCCAGCAGCCGGGACTTAGCCCCAGATACGCAGTATTTT. It specifies CASSRDLAPDTQYF.

This chain links TRBV30 with TRBJ2-7, with 13 bases matching TRBD2. CDR1 is GTSNPN, CDR2 SVGIG, per germline (reference sequence). Trimming took 1 base from V and 1 from J; bases not matched to a gene: 10. The CDR3 totals 18 residues. The CDR3 DNA reads as TGTGCCTGGAGTGGCTCCCGACTAGCGGGGGGTAGTTCCTACGAGCAGTACTTC. Amino acid sequence: CAWSGSRLAGGSSYEQYF.

V gene TRBV29-1 combines with J gene TRBJ2-1, with D hard to call. CDR1 and CDR2 (germline): SQVTM, ANQGSEA. The CDR3 extends over 10 amino acids. Between the trimmed V and J ends, which lost 7 bases and 3 bases, there was a span of 4 bases. The CDR3 DNA reads as TGCAGCGCCTACTACAATGAGCAGTTCTTC. Its protein is CSAYYNEQFF.

The chain carries TRBV7-3 and TRBJ1-2; D might be TRBD1 (5 bases). Germline V gene lookup returns CDR1 SGHTA and CDR2 FQGTGA. V was trimmed by 6 bases and J by 8 bases, leaving 16 bases between them. The CDR3 extends over 13 amino acids. CDR3 protein: CASSQPGGSGYTF. The CDR3 region has the DNA TGTGCCAGCAGTCAACCGGGGGGAAGCGGCTACACCTTC.